What follows describes a single TCR beta chain. This receptor's antigen is unknown. It may be a read error: a sequence one base away is much more abundant. Amplification of TCR beta CDR3 regions was carried out from RNA transcripts. The TCR CDR3 was subjected to a first round of RT-PCR using the HTBI primer set and the Qiagen OneStep RT-PCR kit. Libraries were constructed in a second round of multiplex PCR, after which size selection and purification were performed. Sequencing of the libraries was done on an Illumina HiSeq2000 using paired-end 100 bp reads. Per the source publication's procedure: SOAPnuke was used to process the raw data, throwing out any read that contained adapters or uncalled bases, had a mean Phred below 15, or lacked an exact constant-primer or identifier match. COPE v1.2.5 was used to merge the high-quality paired reads, and each unique nucleotide sequence was defined as a clonotype. MiTCR v1.1 was used to align clonotypes to the IMGT TRBV, TRBD and TRBJ reference segments. The analysis included only V-J combinations with a frequency above 0.0001, which together covered more than 99% of the repertoires. A TCS score was defined as the ratio between F50 (clonal expansion) and ExV (chaos), using BLOSUM62-based TCRdist between CDR3 peptides within each V-J. Welch's t-statistics and random forest reduced just over 500 V-J features to about 13, which were used in a naive Bayes classifier (R e1071). Clones were called with MiXCR by TCRdb after fastp trimmed the public reads at Q25, and only in-frame beta chains were retained. All rows with the same CDR3 protein become a single entry with the most common DNA and genes. TCRdb's processing, not the authors', yielded these V and J calls. The sample table contains approximately 420,000 distinct CDR3 sequences; only one count was recorded for approximately 13% of them. The top ten constitute roughly 4.8% of the sample.

Stable Graves' hyperthyroidism was defined as the absence of progression to ophthalmopathy over 18 months of follow-up. Hyperthyroidism patients were newly diagnosed, with disease duration under 2 months, and aged 18 to 65 years. Any patient with an uncontrolled infection, another autoimmune disease, pregnancy or lactation was excluded. Diagnoses relied on clinical symptoms, serum thyroxine and TRAb, thyroid ultrasound and orbital computed tomography. Ficoll-Paque density gradient centrifugation was used to isolate PBMCs from about 9.4 ml of fresh peripheral blood. Total RNA was extracted using Trizol reagent, and RNA quality was assessed on an Agilent 2100 Bioanalyzer. The record originates from a study of T cells in Graves' hyperthyroidism and ophthalmopathy (dated by TCRdb to the late 2010s). Background for the entire study: Peripheral blood samples were taken at the time of initial diagnosis, prior to any treatment. TCR V-J signatures able to tell the groups apart were searched for in a discovery cohort of 95 to 100 patients, of whom approximately 40 had Graves' ophthalmopathy and 57 had stable Graves' hyperthyroidism. Prospective prediction of ophthalmopathy was tested in an independent validation cohort consisting of some 19 hyperthyroidism patients and approximately 16 patients who later progressed to ophthalmopathy. The roughly 91 discovery patients were randomly divided into training and test sets at a 7:3 ratio. In over five Graves' hyperthyroidism patients, the study also compared T-cell repertoires from thyroid tissue with T-cell repertoires from blood. Following sampling, methimazole starting at 30 mg daily was given to hyperthyroidism patients, and high-dose intravenous methylprednisolone was given to ophthalmopathy patients. The paper describes TCR Vbeta CDR3 sequencing of some 130 peripheral blood samples, made up of around 41 ophthalmopathy patients, some 80 hyperthyroidism patients and 17 progressor patients.

The paper as a whole reports these results and caveats: In validation, progression to ophthalmopathy was predicted by the model with about 70% sensitivity and around 76% specificity, a median of about 6.4 months before onset. A model built on a 13 V-J signature distinguished ophthalmopathy from stable hyperthyroidism, reaching approximately 89% sensitivity and about 81% specificity in cross-validation and 80%/75% in testing. Sample size was not statistically predetermined, and investigators were not blinded to group allocation. Most expanded thyroid clonotypes (frequency above 0.001) were also detected in blood, suggesting blood repertoires may reflect thyroid immune responses.

The CDR1 and CDR2 encoded by the germline V gene are SGHRS and YFSETQ. V has 9 bases trimmed and J has 6 bases trimmed; junction bases matching no gene number 8. The CDR3 measures 13 amino acids from cysteine to phenylalanine. Left in the record is the CDR3 DNA by itself, 39 bases read in frame from the first base. Sequences were obtained from blood. The sequence was obtained from a woman between 18 and 30 years old with Graves' hyperthyroidism. Recombination linked TRBV5-1 to TRBJ2-3, and 9 bases in between align with TRBD2. CDR3 sequence: CATSYGTSDTQYF. The base sequence is TGCGCCACCAGTTATGGGACTAGCGATACGCAGTATTTT.